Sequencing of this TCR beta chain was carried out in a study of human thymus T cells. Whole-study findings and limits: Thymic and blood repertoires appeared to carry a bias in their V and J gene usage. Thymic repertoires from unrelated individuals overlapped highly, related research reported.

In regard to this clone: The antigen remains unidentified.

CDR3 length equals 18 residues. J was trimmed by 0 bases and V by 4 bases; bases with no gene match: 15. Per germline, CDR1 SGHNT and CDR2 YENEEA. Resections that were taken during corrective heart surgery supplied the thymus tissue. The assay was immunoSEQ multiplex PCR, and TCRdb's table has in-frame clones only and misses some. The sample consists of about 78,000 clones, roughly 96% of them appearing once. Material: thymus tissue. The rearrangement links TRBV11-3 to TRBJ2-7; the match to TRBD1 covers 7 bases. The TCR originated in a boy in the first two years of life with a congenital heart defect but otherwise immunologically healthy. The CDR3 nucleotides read TGTGCCAGCAGCTGGGGACAGTGTCAAGTTCACAACTCCTACGAGCAGTACTTC. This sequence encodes CASSWGQCQVHNSYEQYF. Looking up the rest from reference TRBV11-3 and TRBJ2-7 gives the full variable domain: EAGVVQSPRYKIIEKKQPVAFWCNPISGHNTLYWYLQNLGQGPELLIRYENEEAVDDSQLPKDRFSAERLKGVDSTLKIQPAELGDSAVYLCASSWGQCQVHNSYEQYFGPGTRLTVT.